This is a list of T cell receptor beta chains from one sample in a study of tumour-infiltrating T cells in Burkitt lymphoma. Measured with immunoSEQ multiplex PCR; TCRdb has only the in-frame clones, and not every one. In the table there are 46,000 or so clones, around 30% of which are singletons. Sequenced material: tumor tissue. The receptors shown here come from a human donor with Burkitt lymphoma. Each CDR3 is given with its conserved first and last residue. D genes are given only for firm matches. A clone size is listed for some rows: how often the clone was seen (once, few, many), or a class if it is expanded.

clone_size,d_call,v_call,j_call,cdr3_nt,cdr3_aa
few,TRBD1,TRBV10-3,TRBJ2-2,TGTGCCATCAGTGATGTCTTGCAGGGGGCCGGGGAGCTGTTTTTT,CAISDVLQGAGELFF
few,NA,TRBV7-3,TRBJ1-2,TGTGCCAGCAGCTTAAGCAGATCCCCCCCCGACTACACCTTC,CASSLSRSPPDYTF
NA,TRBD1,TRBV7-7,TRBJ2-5,TGTGCCAGCAGCCCCAACAGGGGTCGGTTTGAGACCCAGTACTTC,CASSPNRGRFETQYF
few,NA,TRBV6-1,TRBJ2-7,TGTGCCAGCAGTGAAGACGCCAGTTCCAACGAGCAGTACTTC,CASSEDASSNEQYF
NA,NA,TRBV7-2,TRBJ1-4,TGTGCCAGCAGCCCGAGGGCCGGGACGGCTAATGAAAAACTGTTTTTT,CASSPRAGTANEKLFF
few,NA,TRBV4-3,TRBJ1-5,TGCGCCAGCAGCCCGACAGCGGAGGGCAATCAGCCCCAGCATTTT,CASSPTAEGNQPQHF
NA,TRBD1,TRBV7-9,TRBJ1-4,TGTGCCGGGCAGGGGGCTGAAAAACTGTTTTTT,CAGQGAEKLFF
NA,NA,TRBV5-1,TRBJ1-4,TGCGCCAGCAGGGTAGGAACGGCTAATGAAAAACTGTTTTTT,CASRVGTANEKLFF
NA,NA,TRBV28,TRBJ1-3,TGTGTCAGCAGTTTCACGGAAACTGGAAACACCATATATTTT,CVSSFTETGNTIYF
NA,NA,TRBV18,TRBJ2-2,TGTGCCAGCTCACAGGGGTACACCGGGGAGCTGTTTTTT,CASSQGYTGELFF
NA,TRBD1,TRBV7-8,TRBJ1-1,TGTGCCAGCAGCTTAGCGAGGGGGGGACAGGGCCTCGGGGAAGCTTTCTTT,CASSLARGGQGLGEAFF
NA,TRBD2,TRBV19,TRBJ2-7,TGTGCCAGTAGTATACAACCGGGGAGGGCTGCGCAGTACTTC,CASSIQPGRAAQYF
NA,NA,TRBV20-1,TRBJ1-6,TGCAGTGGCGGGCCCGACCTACCCCTCCACTTT,CSGGPDLPLHF
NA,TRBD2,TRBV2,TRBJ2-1,TGTGCCAGCAGGCGGGACTACCCCAGCTCCTACAATGAGCAGTTCTTC,CASRRDYPSSYNEQFF
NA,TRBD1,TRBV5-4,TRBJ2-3,TGTGCCAGCAGCTTGGTCGAGGGGGCTTCAGATACGCAGTATTTT,CASSLVEGASDTQYF
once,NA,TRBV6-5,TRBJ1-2,TGTGCCAGCAGTTATGGAGGTCGTGGTGGCTACACCTTC,CASSYGGRGGYTF
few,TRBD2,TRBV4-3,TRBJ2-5,TGCGCCAGCAGCCAAGGACTAGCCGAAGAGACCCAGTACTTC,CASSQGLAEETQYF
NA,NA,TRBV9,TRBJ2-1,TGTGCCAGCAGCTGGGGGGCGGATTACCTATACAATGAGCAGTTCTTC,CASSWGADYLYNEQFF
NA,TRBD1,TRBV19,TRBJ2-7,TGTGCCAGTAGTATAAGAAGCGACAGGGGGGTCGACGAGCAGTACTTC,CASSIRSDRGVDEQYF
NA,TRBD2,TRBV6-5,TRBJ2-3,TGTGCCAGCAGAGATCTAGCGGGGGCAGGGGATACGCAGTATTTT,CASRDLAGAGDTQYF
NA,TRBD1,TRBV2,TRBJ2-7,TGTGCCAGCGGGAGGGGACAGGGGCCCTACGAGCAGTACTTC,CASGRGQGPYEQYF
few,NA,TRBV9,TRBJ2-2,TGTGCCAGCAGAGCACAAGAGATCACCGGGGAGCTGTTTTTT,CASRAQEITGELFF
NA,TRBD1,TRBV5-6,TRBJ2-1,TGTGCCAGCAGCTTCGGGACAGGGTACTCCGGGGAGCAGTTCTTC,CASSFGTGYSGEQFF
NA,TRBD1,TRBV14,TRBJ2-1,TGTGCCAGCAGCGGTAGGGACAGGGGGAATGAGCAGTTCTTC,CASSGRDRGNEQFF
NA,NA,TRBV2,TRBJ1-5,TGTGCCAGCAGTGAAGCTACAGGGAATCAGCCCCAGCATTTT,CASSEATGNQPQHF
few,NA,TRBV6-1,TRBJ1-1,TGTGCCAGCAAAAACAGGGAGGGCACTGAAGCTTTCTTT,CASKNREGTEAFF
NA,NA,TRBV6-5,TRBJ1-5,TGTGCCAGCAGTTACTCGCGGCGAGATCAGCCCCAGCATTTT,CASSYSRRDQPQHF
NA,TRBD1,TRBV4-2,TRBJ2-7,TGTGCCAGCAGCCGCCTGGACAGGGTGGTCTACGAGCAGTACTTC,CASSRLDRVVYEQYF
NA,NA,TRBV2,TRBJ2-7,TGTGCCAGCAGTGAGGAAGGCCGCCCGTACGAGCAGTACTTC,CASSEEGRPYEQYF
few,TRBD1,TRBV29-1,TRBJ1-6,TGCAGTGAGGGGGCGCGACGGTCACCCCTCCACTTT,CSEGARRSPLHF
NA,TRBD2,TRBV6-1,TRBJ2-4,TGTGCCAGCAGGCCGGGACTAGAAATACACATTCAGTACTTC,CASRPGLEIHIQYF
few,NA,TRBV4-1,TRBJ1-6,TGCGCCAGCAGCCACCCGCTGGGAGGTGATGTCTCCTATAATTCACCCCTCCACTTT,CASSHPLGGDVSYNSPLHF
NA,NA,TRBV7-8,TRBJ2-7,TGTGCCAGCAGCTTAGCGGAGCAAGGTCTCGAGCAGTACTTC,CASSLAEQGLEQYF
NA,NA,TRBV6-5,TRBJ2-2,TGTGCCAGCAGGGGGGGTCGGGACACCGGGGAGCTGTTTTTT,CASRGGRDTGELFF
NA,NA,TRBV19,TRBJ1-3,TGTGCCAGTAGTCCAACCCGTCCCGCATTCCTCTCTGGAAACACCATATATTTT,CASSPTRPAFLSGNTIYF